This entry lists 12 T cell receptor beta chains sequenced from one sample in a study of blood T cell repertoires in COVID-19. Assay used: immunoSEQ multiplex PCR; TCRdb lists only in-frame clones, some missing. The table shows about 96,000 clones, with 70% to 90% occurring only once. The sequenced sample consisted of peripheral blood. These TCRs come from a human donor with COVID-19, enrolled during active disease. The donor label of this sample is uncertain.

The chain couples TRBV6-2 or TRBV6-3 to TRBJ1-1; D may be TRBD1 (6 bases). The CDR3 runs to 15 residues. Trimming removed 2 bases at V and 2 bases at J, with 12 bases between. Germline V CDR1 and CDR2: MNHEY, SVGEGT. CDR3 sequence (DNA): TGTGCCAGCAGTTACGGGGGCCCATCCAACACTGAAGCTTTCTTT. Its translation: CASSYGGPSNTEAFF.

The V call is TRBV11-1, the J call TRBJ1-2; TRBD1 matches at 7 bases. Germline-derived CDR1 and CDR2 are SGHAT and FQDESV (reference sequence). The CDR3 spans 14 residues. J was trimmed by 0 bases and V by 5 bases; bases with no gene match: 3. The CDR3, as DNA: TGTGCCAGCAGCGGGACAGCCACTAACTATGGCTACACCTTC. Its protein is CASSGTATNYGYTF.

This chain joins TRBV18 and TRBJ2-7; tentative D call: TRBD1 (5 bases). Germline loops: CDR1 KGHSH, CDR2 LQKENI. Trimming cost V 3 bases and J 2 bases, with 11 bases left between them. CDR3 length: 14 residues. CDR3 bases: TGTGCCAGCTCACCTCGGCAGGGAACCTACGAGCAGTACTTC. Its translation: CASSPRQGTYEQYF.

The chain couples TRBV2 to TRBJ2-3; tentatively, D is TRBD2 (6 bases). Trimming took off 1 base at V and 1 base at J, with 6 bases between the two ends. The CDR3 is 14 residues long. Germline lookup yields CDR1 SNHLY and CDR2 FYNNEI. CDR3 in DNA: TGTGCCAGCAGTGAAGGCGGGGGCACAGATACGCAGTATTTT. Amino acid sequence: CASSEGGGTDTQYF.

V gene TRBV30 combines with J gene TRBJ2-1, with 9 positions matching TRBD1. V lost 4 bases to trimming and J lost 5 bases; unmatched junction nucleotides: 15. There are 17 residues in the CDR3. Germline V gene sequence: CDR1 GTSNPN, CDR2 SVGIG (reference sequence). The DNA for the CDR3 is TGTGCCTGGACCCCGGGGACCACAGGGGGCGCGGACAATGAGCAGTTCTTC. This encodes CAWTPGTTGGADNEQFF. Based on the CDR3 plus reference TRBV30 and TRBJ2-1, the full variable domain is SQTIHQWPATLVQPVGSPLSLECTVEGTSNPNLYWYRQAAGRGLQLLFYSVGIGQISSEVPQNLSASRPQDRQFILSSKKLLLSDSGFYLCAWTPGTTGGADNEQFFGPGTRLTVL.

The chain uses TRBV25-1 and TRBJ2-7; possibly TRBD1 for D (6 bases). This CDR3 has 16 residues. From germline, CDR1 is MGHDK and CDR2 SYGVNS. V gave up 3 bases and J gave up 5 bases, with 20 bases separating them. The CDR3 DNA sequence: TGTGCCAGCAGTGATGACTACAGGGCCCTAGGGGACGAGCAGTACTTC. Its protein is CASSDDYRALGDEQYF.

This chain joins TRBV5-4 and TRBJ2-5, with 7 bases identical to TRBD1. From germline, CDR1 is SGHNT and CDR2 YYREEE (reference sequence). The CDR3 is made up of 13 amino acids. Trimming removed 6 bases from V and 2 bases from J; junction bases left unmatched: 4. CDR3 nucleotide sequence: TGTGCCAGCACCTCGGGACAGCAAGAGACCCAGTACTTC. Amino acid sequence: CASTSGQQETQYF.

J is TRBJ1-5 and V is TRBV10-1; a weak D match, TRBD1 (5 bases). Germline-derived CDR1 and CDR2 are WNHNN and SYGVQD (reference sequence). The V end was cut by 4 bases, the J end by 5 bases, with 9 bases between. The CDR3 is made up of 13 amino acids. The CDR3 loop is CASSAQADQPQHF. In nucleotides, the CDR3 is TGCGCCAGCAGTGCACAGGCGGATCAGCCCCAGCATTTT.

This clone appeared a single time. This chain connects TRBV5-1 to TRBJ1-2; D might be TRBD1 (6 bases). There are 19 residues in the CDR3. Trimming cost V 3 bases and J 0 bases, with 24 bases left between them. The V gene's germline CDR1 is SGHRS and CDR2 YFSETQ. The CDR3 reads CASSWSRGTSKFPNYGYTF. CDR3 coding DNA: TGCGCCAGCAGCTGGAGCAGGGGTACCTCGAAGTTTCCTAACTATGGCTACACCTTC.

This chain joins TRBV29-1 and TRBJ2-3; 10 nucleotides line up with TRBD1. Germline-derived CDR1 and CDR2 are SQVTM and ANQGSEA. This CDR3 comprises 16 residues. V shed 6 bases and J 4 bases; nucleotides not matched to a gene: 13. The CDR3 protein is CSVETGGFWSPDTQYF. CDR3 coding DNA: TGCAGCGTAGAGACAGGGGGCTTCTGGAGTCCAGATACGCAGTATTTT.

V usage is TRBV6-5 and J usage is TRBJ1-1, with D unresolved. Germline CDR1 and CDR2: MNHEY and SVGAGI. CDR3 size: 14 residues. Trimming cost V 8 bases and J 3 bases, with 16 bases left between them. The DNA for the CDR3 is TGTGCCAGCGGAGTAAGAGGGTTGGACACTGAAGCTTTCTTT. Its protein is CASGVRGLDTEAFF.

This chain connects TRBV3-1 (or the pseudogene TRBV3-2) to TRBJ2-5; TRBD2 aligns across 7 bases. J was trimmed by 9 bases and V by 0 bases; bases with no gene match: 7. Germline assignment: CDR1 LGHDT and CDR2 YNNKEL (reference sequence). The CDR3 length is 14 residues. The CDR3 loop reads CASSQDGSSGAQYF. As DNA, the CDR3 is TGTGCCAGCAGCCAAGACGGAAGCAGCGGGGCCCAGTACTTC.